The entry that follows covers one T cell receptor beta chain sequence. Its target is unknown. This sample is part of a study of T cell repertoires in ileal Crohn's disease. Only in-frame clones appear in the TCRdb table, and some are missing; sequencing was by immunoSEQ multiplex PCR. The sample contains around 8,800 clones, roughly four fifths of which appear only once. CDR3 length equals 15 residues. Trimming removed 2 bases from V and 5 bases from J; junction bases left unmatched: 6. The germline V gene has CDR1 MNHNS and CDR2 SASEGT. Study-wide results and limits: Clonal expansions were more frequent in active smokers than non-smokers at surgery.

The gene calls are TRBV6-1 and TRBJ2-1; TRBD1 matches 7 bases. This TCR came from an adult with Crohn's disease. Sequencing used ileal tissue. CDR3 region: CASSEWDSVDNEQFF. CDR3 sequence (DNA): TGTGCCAGCAGTGAATGGGACAGCGTAGACAATGAGCAGTTCTTC.